This is a list of T cell receptor beta chains from one sample in a study of T cell responses to AZD1222 COVID-19 vaccine. Profiled with immunoSEQ multiplex PCR; TCRdb holds only in-frame clones, not every one. The table records about 150,000 clones, 75% to 90% of them present only once. The source was peripheral blood, collected 28 days after the second AZD1222 dose. These receptor sequences come from an adult who received the AZD1222 COVID-19 vaccine. CDR3s include the opening cysteine and the closing phenylalanine or tryptophan. A D gene is named only where the DNA matches it firmly. Some rows have no size entry. The others give once, few or many, or a class for an expanded clone.

v_gene	j_gene	abundance	d_gene	CDR3aa	CDR3nt
TRBV7-2	TRBJ2-1	NA	TRBD2	CASSLSSGGWNEQFF	TGTGCCAGCAGCTTATCAAGCGGGGGTTGGAATGAGCAGTTCTTC
TRBV5-1	TRBJ2-1	NA	TRBD2	CASSLAGLAGVYEQFF	TGCGCCAGCAGCTTGGCGGGTCTAGCGGGAGTGTATGAGCAGTTCTTC
TRBV2	TRBJ1-5	NA	NA	CASSEATRRLSNQPQHF	TGTGCCAGCAGTGAAGCAACCAGAAGACTAAGCAATCAGCCCCAGCATTTT
TRBV2	TRBJ2-2	NA	NA	CASRGDRNTGELFF	TGTGCCAGCAGGGGAGACAGGAACACCGGGGAGCTGTTTTTT
TRBV10-3	TRBJ1-2	NA	TRBD1	CAISGPGQGSYGYTF	TGTGCCATCAGTGGGCCGGGACAGGGGTCCTATGGCTACACCTTC
TRBV5-1	TRBJ2-7	NA	TRBD2	CASSKGTSGVGYEQYF	TGCGCCAGCAGCAAAGGGACTAGCGGGGTGGGCTACGAGCAGTACTTC
TRBV28	TRBJ2-1	NA	NA	CASSFSGPRGNEQFF	TGTGCCAGCAGTTTCTCCGGACCCAGGGGCAATGAGCAGTTCTTC
TRBV4-2	TRBJ1-3	few	NA	CASSQEVDRNTIYF	TGTGCCAGCAGCCAAGAGGTGGATAGGAACACCATATATTTT
TRBV19	TRBJ1-2	NA	NA	CASSSAGLNYGYTF	TGTGCCAGTAGTAGCGCCGGACTCAACTATGGCTACACCTTC
TRBV9	TRBJ2-2	NA	TRBD2	CASSGTSGRNTGELFF	TGTGCCAGCAGCGGCACTAGCGGGAGGAACACCGGGGAGCTGTTTTTT
TRBV2	TRBJ1-3	few	TRBD1	CASSVQGARGNTIYF	TGTGCCAGCAGTGTTCAGGGGGCGAGGGGAAACACCATATATTTT
TRBV5-4	TRBJ1-5	NA	TRBD1	CASSWGGQGAGSNQPQHF	TGTGCCAGCAGCTGGGGGGGACAGGGGGCTGGGAGCAATCAGCCCCAGCATTTT
TRBV5-6	TRBJ2-1	few	NA	CASSRSGNEQFF	TGTGCCAGCAGCCGTAGCGGCAATGAGCAGTTCTTC
TRBV7-7	TRBJ2-1	once	NA	CASSLAGGAEQFF	TGTGCTAGCAGCTTAGCAGGTGGGGCTGAGCAGTTCTTC
TRBV7-9	TRBJ1-4	NA	TRBD1	CASSPPGQGAREKLFF	TGTGCCAGCAGCCCCCCGGGACAGGGGGCTAGGGAAAAACTGTTTTTT
TRBV5-1	TRBJ1-2	once	TRBD1	CASSRQGAQEIGYTF	TGCGCCAGCAGCAGACAGGGGGCGCAAGAAATAGGCTACACCTTC
TRBV30	TRBJ1-2	NA	NA	CAWRGAPGYTF	TGTGCCTGGAGGGGGGCTCCTGGCTACACCTTC
TRBV15	TRBJ2-7	NA	NA	CATSRDGQLEQYF	TGTGCCACCAGCAGAGATGGGCAACTCGAGCAGTACTTC